The T cell receptor (beta chain) under discussion was sequenced for a study of blood T cell dynamics during melanoma immunotherapy (TCRdb year 2020). Describing the broader study: All patients had metastatic melanoma and were given first-line pembrolizumab or nivolumab plus ipilimumab as standard of care in the United Kingdom. To find early correlates of response, peripheral T cell receptor repertoires were profiled in metastatic melanoma patients before and after one cycle of checkpoint inhibitor therapy. The training cohort was made up of consecutive patients, while a further independent group of patients from the same centre was pooled to form an external validation set.

Study-level results and caveats: Whether the T cell clones driving repertoire changes were melanoma-specific or reflected general immune activation could not be determined in the study. Unlike progressors, patients who went on to achieve disease control showed a bifurcated reorganization of the PBMC repertoire at W3, with either increased clonality or increased diversity. The relatively small sample size was acknowledged as potentially limiting generalization of the results.

A fixed 350 ng of DNA was loaded for every bulk PBMC sample. Following the manufacturer instructions, the immunoSEQ TCRb Assay kit was used to amplify TCR beta CDR3 sequences from genomic DNA. The KAPA Library Quantification Kit for Illumina platforms was used to quantify the pooled libraries by qPCR. Pooled libraries were clustered at 0.6-1.1 pM and sequenced on an Illumina NextSeq 500. Regarding the original processing steps: TCR data were analyzed with immunoSEQ ANALYZER and the R LymphoSeq package. A rearrangement efficiency score was calculated as productive divided by the sum of productive and non-productive CDR3 sequences. Clonality was assessed using the Gini coefficient and diversity using the Renyi index at alpha=1, with pairwise comparisons between timepoints within each patient. Clonal relatedness used an edit distance of 3, and repertoire similarity used the Bhattacharyya coefficient, both computed in LymphoSeq. To classify response, a linear discriminant analysis based on week-3 changes in clonality and diversity was built with the R MASS and caret packages. TCRdb mirrors the immuneACCESS table, restricted to in-frame sequences. Some clones are absent from its copies; in checked studies, under half trace to an unresolved V gene, and the reason for the others is unknown. V, J and clone size are those of that table, while D and trimming were read from the DNA. The sample data list about 7,000 clones, and 80% to 85% of these were observed just once. The top ten clones comprise around 35% of the sample.

The junction shows trimming of 2 bases on V and 0 bases on J, plus 11 bases between the germline ends. There are 16 amino acids in the CDR3, from cysteine to phenylalanine inclusive. This entry keeps only the CDR3 DNA: 48 bases, framed from base 1. Sequences SGHRS (CDR1) and YFSETQ (CDR2) are obtained from the germline V gene. With regard to this clone: Its binding antigen is unknown. It has no much larger one-base neighbor in the sample; base qualities were not kept.

This specimen's time point label, interpreted: pre-treatment baseline. Blood samples were taken at two points: before treatment (T0) and at week 3 (W3), which came after the first cycle of checkpoint blockade. Except for two patients with rapid clinical progression, response was assessed 12 weeks after the first infusion by RECIST 1.1; disease control meant complete response, partial response or stable disease. Patients with prior systemic cancer treatment, concomitant immunosuppressant therapy or synchronous other active malignancies were excluded. Both bulk PBMC and plasma cell-free DNA were sequenced for TCR beta so that circulating cells and T cell turnover could be tracked. PBMC were isolated from blood with Lymphoprep and SepMate tubes, followed by red cell lysis. QIAamp DNA Blood Mini kits were used to extract DNA from PBMC and from sorted T cell subsets.

The sample was blood, taken from a patient treated with checkpoint blockade. The sequence links TRBV5-1 to TRBJ2-2; the D element could tentatively be TRBD1 or TRBD2, as 5 bases agree for each. The clonotype was recovered from a human donor with melanoma. Some clones in this sample may be carry-over from other donors' samples. CDR3 region: CASSLEGSANTGELFF. The DNA is TGCGCCAGCAGCTTAGAGGGGTCTGCGAACACCGGGGAGCTGTTTTTT.